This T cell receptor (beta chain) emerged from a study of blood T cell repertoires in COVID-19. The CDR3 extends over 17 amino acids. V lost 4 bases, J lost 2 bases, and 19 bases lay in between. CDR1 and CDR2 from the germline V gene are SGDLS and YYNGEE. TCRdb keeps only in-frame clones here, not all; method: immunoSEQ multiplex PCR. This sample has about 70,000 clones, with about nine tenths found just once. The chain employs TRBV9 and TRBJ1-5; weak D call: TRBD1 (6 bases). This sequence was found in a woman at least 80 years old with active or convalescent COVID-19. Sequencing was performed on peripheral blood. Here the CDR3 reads CASSTGVGASGNQPQHF. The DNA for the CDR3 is TGTGCCAGCAGCACCGGGGTGGGGGCGTCGGGCAATCAGCCCCAGCATTTT. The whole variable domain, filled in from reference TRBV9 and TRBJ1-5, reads DSGVTQTPKHLITATGQRVTLRCSPRSGDLSVYWYQQSLDQGLQFLIQYYNGEERAKGNILERFSAQQFPDLHSELNLSSLELGDSALYFCASSTGVGASGNQPQHFGDGTRLSIL.